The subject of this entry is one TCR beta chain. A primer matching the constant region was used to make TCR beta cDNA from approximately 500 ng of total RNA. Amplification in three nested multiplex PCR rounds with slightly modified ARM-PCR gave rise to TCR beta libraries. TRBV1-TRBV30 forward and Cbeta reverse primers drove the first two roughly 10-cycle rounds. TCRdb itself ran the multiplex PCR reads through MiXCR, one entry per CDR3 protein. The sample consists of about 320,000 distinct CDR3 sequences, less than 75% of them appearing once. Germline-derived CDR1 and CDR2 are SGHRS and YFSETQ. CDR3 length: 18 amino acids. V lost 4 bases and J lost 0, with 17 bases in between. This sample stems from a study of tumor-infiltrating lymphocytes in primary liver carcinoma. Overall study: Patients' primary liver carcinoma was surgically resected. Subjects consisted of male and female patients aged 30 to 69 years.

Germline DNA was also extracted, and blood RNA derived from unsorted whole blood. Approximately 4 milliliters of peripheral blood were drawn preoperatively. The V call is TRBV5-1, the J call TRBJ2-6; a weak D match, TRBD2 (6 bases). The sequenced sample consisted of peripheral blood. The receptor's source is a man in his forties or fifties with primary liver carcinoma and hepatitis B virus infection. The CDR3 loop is CASSPGSGLGSGANVLTF. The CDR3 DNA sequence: TGCGCCAGCAGCCCCGGAAGCGGGTTGGGCTCTGGGGCCAACGTCCTGACTTTC.